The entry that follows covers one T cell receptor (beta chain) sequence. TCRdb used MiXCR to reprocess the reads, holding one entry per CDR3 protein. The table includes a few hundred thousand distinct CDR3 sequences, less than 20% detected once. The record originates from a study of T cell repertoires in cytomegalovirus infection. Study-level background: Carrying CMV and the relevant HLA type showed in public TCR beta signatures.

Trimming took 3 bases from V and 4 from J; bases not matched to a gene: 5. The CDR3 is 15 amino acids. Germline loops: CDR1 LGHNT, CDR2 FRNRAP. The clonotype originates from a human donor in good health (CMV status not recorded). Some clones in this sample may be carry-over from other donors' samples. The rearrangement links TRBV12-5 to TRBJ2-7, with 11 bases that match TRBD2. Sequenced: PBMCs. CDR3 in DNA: TGTGCTAGTGGTTTCGGGACTAGCGGTCCTTACGAGCAGTACTTC. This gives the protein CASGFGTSGPYEQYF. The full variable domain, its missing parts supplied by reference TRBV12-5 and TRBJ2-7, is DARVTQTPRHKVTEMGQEVTMRCQPILGHNTVFWYRQTMMQGLELLAYFRNRAPLDDSGMPKDRFSAEMPDATLATLKIQPSEPRDSAVYFCASGFGTSGPYEQYFGPGTRLTVT.